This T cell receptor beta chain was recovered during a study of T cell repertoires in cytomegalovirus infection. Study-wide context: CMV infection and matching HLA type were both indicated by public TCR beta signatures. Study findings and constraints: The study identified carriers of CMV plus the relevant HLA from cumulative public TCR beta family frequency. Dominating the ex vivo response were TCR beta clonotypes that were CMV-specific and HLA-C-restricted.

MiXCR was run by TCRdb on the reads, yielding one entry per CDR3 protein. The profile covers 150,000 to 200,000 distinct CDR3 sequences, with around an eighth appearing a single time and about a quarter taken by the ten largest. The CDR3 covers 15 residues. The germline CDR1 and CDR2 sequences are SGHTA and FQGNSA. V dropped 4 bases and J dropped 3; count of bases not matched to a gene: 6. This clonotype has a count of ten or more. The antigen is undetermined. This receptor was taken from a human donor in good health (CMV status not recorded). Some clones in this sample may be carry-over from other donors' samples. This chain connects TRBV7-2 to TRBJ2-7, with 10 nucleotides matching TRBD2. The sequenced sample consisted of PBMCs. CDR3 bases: TGTGCCAGCAGCTCGGCTAGCGGGAGCCTCTACGAGCAGTACTTC. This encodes CASSSASGSLYEQYF.